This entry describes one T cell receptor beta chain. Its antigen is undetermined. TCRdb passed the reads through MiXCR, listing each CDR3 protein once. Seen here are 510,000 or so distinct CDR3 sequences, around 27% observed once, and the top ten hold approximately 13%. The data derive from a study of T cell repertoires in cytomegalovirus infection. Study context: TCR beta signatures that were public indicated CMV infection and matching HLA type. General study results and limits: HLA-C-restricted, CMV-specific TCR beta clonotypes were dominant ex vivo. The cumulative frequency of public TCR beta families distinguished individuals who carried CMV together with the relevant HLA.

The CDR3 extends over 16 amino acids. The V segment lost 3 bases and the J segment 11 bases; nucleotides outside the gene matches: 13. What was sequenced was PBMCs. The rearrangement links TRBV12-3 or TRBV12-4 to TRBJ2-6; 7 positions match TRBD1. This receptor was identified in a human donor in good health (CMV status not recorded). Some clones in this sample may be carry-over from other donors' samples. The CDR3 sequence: CASSFRQGLGVHVLTF. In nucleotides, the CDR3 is TGTGCCAGCAGTTTCCGACAGGGATTAGGTGTTCACGTCCTGACTTTC.